The T cell receptor (beta chain) described here comes from a study of T cell responses to AZD1222 COVID-19 vaccine. With respect to this clone: Its cognate antigen is unknown.

Broader study findings: Only 5 or 6 people who got AZD1222 tested seropositive at baseline. Vaccination with two AZD1222 doses was followed by a rise in Spike-specific TCR breadth and depth. Reportedly, close to half of spike-specific TCRs are directed against unmutated variant regions.

The method was immunoSEQ multiplex PCR; TCRdb's version includes in-frame clones alone and lacks a portion of them. The sample has some 130,000 clones; 80% to 90% are singletons. Germline V gives CDR1 PRHDT, CDR2 FYEKMQ (reference sequence). The CDR3 is 15 residues long. With 2 bases clipped from V and 1 base from J, the junction kept 0 bases outside the gene matches. The gene calls are TRBV13 and TRBJ2-5, with 11 nucleotides matching TRBD2. The TCR sequence derives from an adult in good health. The sequenced sample was peripheral blood, obtained on day 0 of MenACWY control vaccination. The CDR3 region is CASSLTSGSQETQYF. The CDR3 coding sequence is TGTGCCAGCAGCTTAACTAGCGGGAGCCAAGAGACCCAGTACTTC.